The rows below give T cell receptor beta chains drawn from one sample of a study of blood T cell repertoires in COVID-19. TCRdb's copy holds only in-frame clones and misses some; the assay was immunoSEQ multiplex PCR. The sample shows 70,000 to 85,000 clones, 85% to 90% of them seen only once. The specimen was peripheral blood. Receptors were obtained from a woman over 75 in a cohort sampled during active or convalescent COVID-19. The CDR3 runs from the conserved cysteine through the conserved F or W. D genes are given only for firm matches. Expanded clones get a size class; other rows say once, few or many, or leave the size out.

size: .
V: TRBV29-1
J: TRBJ2-1
D: TRBD1
CDR3: CSVGQGILNEQFF
DNA: TGCAGCGTCGGACAGGGGATCCTCAATGAGCAGTTCTTC

size: .
V: TRBV5-6
J: TRBJ1-2
D: TRBD1
CDR3: CASSGTGNSDGYTF
DNA: TGTGCCAGCAGCGGGACAGGGAACTCGGATGGCTACACCTTC

size: .
V: TRBV30
J: TRBJ2-3
D: TRBD2
CDR3: CAWEAGGRGDTQYF
DNA: TGTGCCTGGGAGGCTGGCGGGAGAGGGGATACGCAGTATTTT

size: few
V: TRBV2
J: TRBJ1-5
D: TRBD1
CDR3: CASSADRGHQPQHF
DNA: TGTGCCAGCAGTGCCGACAGGGGGCATCAGCCCCAGCATTTT

size: many
V: TRBV5-6
J: TRBJ1-5
D: TRBD1
CDR3: CASSRQGQQPQHF
DNA: TGTGCCAGCAGCCGACAGGGGCAACAGCCCCAGCATTTT

size: .
V: TRBV11-3
J: TRBJ2-2
D: .
CDR3: CASSFPLLNTGELFF
DNA: TGTGCCAGCAGCTTCCCTCTATTAAACACCGGGGAGCTGTTTTTT

size: .
V: TRBV15
J: TRBJ2-5
D: TRBD2
CDR3: CATSRPELAGTLQYF
DNA: TGTGCCACCAGCAGGCCCGAACTAGCGGGGACTCTTCAGTACTTC

size: medium-sized
V: TRBV6-2/TRBV6-3
J: TRBJ2-1
D: TRBD2
CDR3: CASSYSGLAGIYNEQFF
DNA: TGTGCCAGCAGTTACTCGGGACTAGCAGGGATCTACAATGAGCAGTTCTTC

size: .
V: TRBV11-3
J: TRBJ1-1
D: .
CDR3: CASSQRAGALPEAFF
DNA: TGTGCCAGCAGCCAGAGGGCAGGGGCCCTACCGGAAGCTTTCTTT

size: .
V: TRBV21-1
J: TRBJ2-7
D: .
CDR3: CASSIGTDFYEQYF
DNA: TGTGCCAGCAGCATCGGGACAGACTTTTACGAGCAGTACTTC

size: .
V: TRBV2
J: TRBJ2-3
D: TRBD2
CDR3: CASSRLAGVVDTQYF
DNA: TGTGCCAGCTCGCGGCTAGCGGGAGTAGTGGATACGCAGTATTTT

size: .
V: TRBV29-1
J: TRBJ1-1
D: .
CDR3: CSVDVGHRGTEAFF
DNA: TGCAGCGTTGACGTGGGACATAGAGGCACTGAAGCTTTCTTT

size: .
V: TRBV19
J: TRBJ1-2
D: .
CDR3: CASRDRYGYTF
DNA: TGTGCCAGTCGAGACAGGTATGGCTACACCTTC

size: .
V: TRBV28
J: TRBJ1-6
D: .
CDR3: CASSFDRLDNSPLHF
DNA: TGTGCCAGCAGTTTCGACAGGCTCGATAATTCACCCCTCCACTTT

size: .
V: TRBV19
J: TRBJ1-4
D: .
CDR3: CASGGSPATNEKLFF
DNA: TGTGCCAGTGGAGGGAGCCCGGCAACTAATGAAAAACTGTTTTTT

size: once
V: TRBV6-1
J: TRBJ1-6
D: .
CDR3: CASSEARPQEGSPLHF
DNA: TGTGCCAGCAGTGAAGCCCGACCACAGGAAGGGTCACCCCTCCACTTT

size: .
V: TRBV5-1
J: TRBJ2-3
D: .
CDR3: CASSLAGTDTQYF
DNA: TGCGCCAGCAGCTTGGCTGGCACAGATACGCAGTATTTT

size: .
V: TRBV19
J: TRBJ2-7
D: .
CDR3: CASSIGTSSYEQYF
DNA: TGTGCCAGTAGTATTGGGACTTCTTCCTACGAGCAGTACTTC

size: few
V: TRBV6-1
J: TRBJ2-3
D: TRBD2
CDR3: CASSEIGGGAADTQYF
DNA: TGTGCCAGCAGTGAAATAGGCGGGGGAGCTGCAGATACGCAGTATTTT

size: .
V: TRBV10-2
J: TRBJ1-5
D: .
CDR3: CASRDSHYNQPQHF
DNA: TGCGCCAGCAGGGACAGTCACTACAATCAGCCCCAGCATTTT

size: .
V: TRBV10-3
J: TRBJ1-1
D: .
CDR3: CATGEDTEAFF
DNA: TGTGCCACCGGGGAGGACACTGAAGCTTTCTTT

size: .
V: TRBV6-5
J: TRBJ2-5
D: .
CDR3: CASEKTVTQYF
DNA: TGTGCCAGCGAAAAAACAGTGACCCAGTACTTC

size: .
V: TRBV19
J: TRBJ2-3
D: .
CDR3: CASSITSSTQYF
DNA: TGTGCCAGTAGTATTACTAGCTCTACGCAGTATTTT

size: .
V: TRBV30
J: TRBJ1-6
D: TRBD1
CDR3: CAWSPDRGMSPLHF
DNA: TGTGCCTGGAGTCCAGACAGGGGGATGTCACCCCTCCACTTT

size: few
V: TRBV11-2
J: TRBJ2-7
D: .
CDR3: CASSSLASSDWQYF
DNA: TGTGCCAGCAGCTCCCTCGCCTCTAGCGACTGGCAGTACTTC

size: .
V: TRBV27
J: TRBJ2-1
D: .
CDR3: CASSIRHRGSGSNEQFF
DNA: TGTGCCAGCAGTATCCGCCACAGGGGTAGCGGAAGCAATGAGCAGTTCTTC

size: .
V: TRBV7-9
J: TRBJ2-1
D: .
CDR3: CASSSREMFRNEQFF
DNA: TGTGCCAGCAGCTCCCGGGAGATGTTTAGGAATGAGCAGTTCTTC

size: .
V: TRBV5-1
J: TRBJ2-3
D: .
CDR3: CASSEMTGDTQYF
DNA: TGCGCCAGCAGCGAAATGACAGGAGATACGCAGTATTTT

size: .
V: TRBV19
J: TRBJ1-2
D: .
CDR3: CASSRAGGAYGYTF
DNA: TGTGCCAGTAGTAGGGCGGGGGGCGCGTATGGCTACACCTTC

size: .
V: TRBV11-1
J: TRBJ2-3
D: TRBD2
CDR3: CASSPGLADTHGTQYF
DNA: TGTGCCAGCAGCCCGGGACTAGCGGACACTCACGGTACGCAGTATTTT

size: .
V: TRBV20-1
J: TRBJ2-1
D: TRBD2
CDR3: CSASWGLAGNNEQFF
DNA: TGCAGTGCTAGTTGGGGACTAGCGGGGAACAATGAGCAGTTCTTC

size: .
V: TRBV29-1
J: TRBJ1-1
D: TRBD1
CDR3: CSVGQGVTEAFF
DNA: TGCAGCGTGGGACAGGGGGTCACTGAAGCTTTCTTT

size: once
V: TRBV7-2
J: TRBJ1-2
D: .
CDR3: CASSFLTAWDGYTF
DNA: TGTGCCAGCAGCTTCCTAACAGCTTGGGATGGCTACACCTTC

size: .
V: TRBV18
J: TRBJ1-5
D: TRBD1
CDR3: CASSPPGQGAGGNQPQHF
DNA: TGTGCCAGCTCACCACCGGGACAGGGGGCCGGAGGCAATCAGCCCCAGCATTTT

size: .
V: TRBV3-1/TRBV3-2
J: TRBJ2-3
D: .
CDR3: CASSQDYRGTDTQYF
DNA: TGTGCCAGCAGCCAAGATTACAGGGGCACAGATACGCAGTATTTT

size: .
V: TRBV19
J: TRBJ2-2
D: TRBD1
CDR3: CASETGSALNTGELFF
DNA: TGTGCCAGTGAGACAGGGTCGGCCCTGAACACCGGGGAGCTGTTTTTT

size: .
V: TRBV9
J: TRBJ2-1
D: .
CDR3: CASSVGLGAAVQNEQFF
DNA: TGTGCCAGCAGCGTGGGCCTGGGGGCAGCCGTACAGAATGAGCAGTTCTTC

size: .
V: TRBV28
J: TRBJ1-1
D: .
CDR3: CASSPLRGGTEAFF
DNA: TGTGCCAGCAGTCCACTCAGGGGTGGCACTGAAGCTTTCTTT

size: .
V: TRBV5-1
J: TRBJ2-1
D: TRBD2
CDR3: CASSPGTSGTLNYNEQFF
DNA: TGCGCCAGCAGCCCCGGGACTAGCGGGACCCTCAATTACAATGAGCAGTTCTTC

size: .
V: TRBV18
J: TRBJ2-1
D: TRBD1
CDR3: CASSPVGQGVNQFF
DNA: TGTGCCAGCTCACCTGTGGGACAGGGGGTGAACCAGTTCTTC

size: .
V: TRBV19
J: TRBJ1-1
D: .
CDR3: CASSIEERAEAFF
DNA: TGTGCCAGTAGTATCGAGGAGAGGGCTGAAGCTTTCTTT

size: .
V: TRBV5-1
J: TRBJ2-1
D: .
CDR3: CASSILAGYEQFF
DNA: TGCGCCAGCAGCATACTGGCAGGTTATGAGCAGTTCTTC

size: .
V: TRBV5-1
J: TRBJ2-5
D: .
CDR3: CASSYWTGQETQYF
DNA: TGCGCCAGCAGTTACTGGACGGGACAAGAGACCCAGTACTTC

size: .
V: TRBV5-1
J: TRBJ2-1
D: .
CDR3: CASSLLAEATYNEQFF
DNA: TGCGCCAGCAGCTTGCTCGCGGAAGCCACTTACAATGAGCAGTTCTTC

size: .
V: TRBV11-2
J: TRBJ1-5
D: TRBD1
CDR3: CASSQDRGDQPQHF
DNA: TGTGCCAGCAGCCAAGACAGGGGGGATCAGCCCCAGCATTTT

size: .
V: TRBV3-1/TRBV3-2
J: TRBJ1-1
D: TRBD1
CDR3: CASTPTGDTEAFF
DNA: TGTGCCAGCACCCCGACAGGGGACACTGAAGCTTTCTTT

size: .
V: TRBV6-5
J: TRBJ1-2
D: .
CDR3: CASMQADGYTF
DNA: TGTGCCAGCATGCAGGCAGATGGCTACACCTTC

size: .
V: TRBV5-1
J: TRBJ2-2
D: TRBD2
CDR3: CASCTSGIGTGELFF
DNA: TGCGCCAGCTGTACTAGCGGAATAGGGACCGGGGAGCTGTTTTTT

size: .
V: TRBV10-1
J: TRBJ2-3
D: .
CDR3: CASNPSPNTDTQYF
DNA: TGCGCCAGCAATCCGAGCCCTAACACAGATACGCAGTATTTT

size: .
V: TRBV7-3
J: TRBJ2-1
D: TRBD2
CDR3: CASSRRVISGGHNEQFF
DNA: TGTGCCAGCAGCCGCCGGGTTATTAGCGGGGGACACAATGAGCAGTTCTTC

size: .
V: TRBV9
J: TRBJ2-4
D: .
CDR3: CASSVGQTAAIQYF
DNA: TGTGCCAGCAGCGTAGGCCAAACAGCGGCCATTCAGTACTTC

size: .
V: TRBV19
J: TRBJ1-5
D: .
CDR3: CASSAGAVSNQPQHF
DNA: TGTGCCAGTAGTGCTGGGGCCGTTAGCAATCAGCCCCAGCATTTT

size: .
V: TRBV7-8
J: TRBJ1-1
D: TRBD1
CDR3: CASSLGDRDRAEAFF
DNA: TGTGCCAGCAGCTTGGGGGACAGGGATCGCGCTGAAGCTTTCTTT

size: .
V: TRBV19
J: TRBJ2-4
D: .
CDR3: CASSIGLILAKNIQYF
DNA: TGTGCCAGTAGTATTGGACTGATCCTAGCCAAAAACATTCAGTACTTC

size: .
V: TRBV3-1/TRBV3-2
J: TRBJ1-5
D: .
CDR3: CASSPLGNQPQHF
DNA: TGTGCCAGCAGCCCCCTTGGCAATCAGCCCCAGCATTTT

size: once
V: TRBV18
J: TRBJ1-4
D: .
CDR3: CASSPQGIGEKLFF
DNA: TGTGCCAGCTCACCACAGGGGATTGGTGAAAAACTGTTTTTT

size: .
V: TRBV5-1
J: TRBJ1-2
D: TRBD1
CDR3: CASSLRTGNYGYTF
DNA: TGCGCCAGCAGCTTGAGGACAGGCAACTATGGCTACACCTTC

size: .
V: TRBV6-5
J: TRBJ1-4
D: .
CDR3: CASTGQGREKLFF
DNA: TGTGCCAGCACTGGGCAGGGTAGGGAAAAACTGTTTTTT

size: few
V: TRBV19
J: TRBJ1-6
D: TRBD1
CDR3: CASTTDRADSPLHF
DNA: TGTGCCAGTACCACGGACAGGGCGGATTCACCCCTCCACTTT